The following is a T cell receptor beta chain sequence with its context. The antigen remains unidentified. CDR1 is MNHNY, CDR2 SVGAGI, per germline (reference sequence). Trimming cost V 4 bases and J 2 bases, with 12 bases left between them. The CDR3 is 14 residues long. This entry is derived from a study of cytotoxic CD8 clonotypes in ibrutinib-treated CLL. Study results and limitations: Baseline values of clonality outstripped age-matched healthy donors and followed circulating CD8+ T-cell counts.

Sequencing was performed with immunoSEQ multiplex PCR; in TCRdb, only in-frame clones are kept and a portion is missing. The sample includes fewer than 400,000 clones, 67% of them seen just once. This chain joins TRBV6-6 and TRBJ2-7, with D possibly being TRBD2 (5 bases). The sequence was collected from a human donor with chronic lymphocytic leukemia. The material was PBMCs, obtained after 36 months of ibrutinib treatment. For the CDR3, the DNA is TGTGCCAGCAGTTCCGGGAATATAGCCTACGAGCAGTACTTC. This gives the protein CASSSGNIAYEQYF.